This T cell receptor (beta chain) was found in a study of CD8 T cells in Susac syndrome. In Susac syndrome patients, recently defined diagnostic criteria for definite or probable disease were met. Negative isolation was used for CD8+ and CD4+ T cells, and FACS enrichment was applied to TEMRA cells. The CDR3 runs 14 residues. V gave up 1 base and J gave up 4 bases, with 11 bases separating them. Germline V gives CDR1 SEHNR, CDR2 FQNEAQ (reference sequence). Random hexamers primed reverse transcription of roughly 0.5 to 1 ug RNA. TCR beta CDR3 was amplified by immunoSEQ multiplex PCR. This amplification extended across 54 Vbeta and 13 Jbeta segments. MiXCR, applied by TCRdb to the immunoSEQ multiplex PCR reads, yields one record per CDR3 protein. The sample has roughly 200,000 distinct CDR3 sequences, roughly nine tenths seen once; the top ten hold around 0.079%.

The chain recombines TRBV7-9 with TRBJ2-7; D is undetermined. The clonotype was recovered from a human donor with Susac syndrome. The sequencing sample was made of CD4+ T cells from PBMCs. This chain's CDR3 is CASSLDGVLYEQYF. CDR3 DNA: TGTGCCAGCAGCTTAGATGGAGTCTTGTACGAGCAGTACTTC.